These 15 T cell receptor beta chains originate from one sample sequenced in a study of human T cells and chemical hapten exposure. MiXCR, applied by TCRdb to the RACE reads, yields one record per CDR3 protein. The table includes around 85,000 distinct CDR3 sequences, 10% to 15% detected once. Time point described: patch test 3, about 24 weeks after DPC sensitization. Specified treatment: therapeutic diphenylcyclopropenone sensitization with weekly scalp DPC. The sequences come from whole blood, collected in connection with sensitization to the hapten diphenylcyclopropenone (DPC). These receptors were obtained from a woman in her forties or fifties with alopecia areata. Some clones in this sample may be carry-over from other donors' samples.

The CDR3 nucleotides read TGTGCCAGCAGCCTGACAGGGGAGCAGCCCCAGCATTTT. Protein product: CASSLTGEQPQHF. The V and J genes are TRBV7-9 and TRBJ1-5, with 8 bases matching TRBD1. This CDR3 region has 13 residues. Germline CDR1 reads SEHNR; CDR2 reads FQNEAQ (reference sequence). The J segment lost 7 bases and the V segment lost 5 bases, leaving 4 bases of the junction unmatched.

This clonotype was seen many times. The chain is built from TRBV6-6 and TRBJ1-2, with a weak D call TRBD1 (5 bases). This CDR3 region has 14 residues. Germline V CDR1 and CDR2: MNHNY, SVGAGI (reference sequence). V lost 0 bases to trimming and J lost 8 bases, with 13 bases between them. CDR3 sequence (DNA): TGTGCCAGCAGTTACTCAAAGGCTGGGGGAGGCTACACCTTC. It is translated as CASSYSKAGGGYTF.

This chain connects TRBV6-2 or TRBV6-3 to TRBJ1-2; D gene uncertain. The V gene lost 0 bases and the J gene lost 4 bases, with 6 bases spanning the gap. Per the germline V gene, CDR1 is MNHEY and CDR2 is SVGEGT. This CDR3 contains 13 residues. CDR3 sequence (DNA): TGTGCCAGCAGTTACTCGTCCGTCTATGGCTACACCTTC. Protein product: CASSYSSVYGYTF.

The DNA for the CDR3 is TGTGCCAGCAGGATGAGGACGGAAAAAATCTATAATTCACCCCTCCACTTT. It specifies CASRMRTEKIYNSPLHF. The chain employs TRBV28 and TRBJ1-6, with no clear D. The germline V gene encodes CDR1 MDHEN and CDR2 SYDVKM. CDR3 length: 17 residues. Trimming removed 6 bases from V and 3 bases from J, with 18 bases in between.

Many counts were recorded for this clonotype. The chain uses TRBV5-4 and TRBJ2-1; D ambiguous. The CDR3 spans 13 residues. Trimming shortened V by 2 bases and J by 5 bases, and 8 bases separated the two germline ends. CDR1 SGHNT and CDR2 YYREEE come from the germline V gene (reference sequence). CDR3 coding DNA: TGTGCCAGCAGCTTAGTACTTGACAATGAGCAGTTCTTC. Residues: CASSLVLDNEQFF.

The CDR3 DNA reads TGTGCCAGCAGCTTAGTGAGACTAGCGGTATACAATGAGCAGTTCTTC. As protein: CASSLVRLAVYNEQFF. V usage is TRBV7-2 and J usage is TRBJ2-1; 9 bases fit TRBD2. V shed 1 base, J shed 4 bases, and the junction held 5 bases outside the gene matches. The CDR3 is 16 residues long. The germline gives CDR1 SGHTA, CDR2 FQGNSA.

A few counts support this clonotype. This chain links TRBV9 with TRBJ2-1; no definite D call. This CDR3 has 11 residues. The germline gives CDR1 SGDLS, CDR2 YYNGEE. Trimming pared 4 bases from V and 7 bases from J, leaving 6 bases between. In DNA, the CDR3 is TGTGCCAGCAGCTCCAGGAATGAGCAGTTCTTC. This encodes CASSSRNEQFF.

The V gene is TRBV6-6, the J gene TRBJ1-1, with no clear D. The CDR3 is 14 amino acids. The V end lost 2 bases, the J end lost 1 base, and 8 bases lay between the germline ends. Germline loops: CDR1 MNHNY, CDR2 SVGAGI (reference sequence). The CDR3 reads CASSYADRNTEAFF. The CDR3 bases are TGTGCCAGCAGTTACGCCGACCGGAACACTGAAGCTTTCTTT.

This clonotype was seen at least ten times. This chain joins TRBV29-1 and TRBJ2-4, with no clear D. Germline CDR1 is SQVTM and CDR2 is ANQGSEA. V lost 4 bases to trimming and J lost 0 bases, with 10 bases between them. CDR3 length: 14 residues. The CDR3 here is CSVADGLAKNIQYF. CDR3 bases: TGCAGCGTTGCCGACGGTTTAGCCAAAAACATTCAGTACTTC.

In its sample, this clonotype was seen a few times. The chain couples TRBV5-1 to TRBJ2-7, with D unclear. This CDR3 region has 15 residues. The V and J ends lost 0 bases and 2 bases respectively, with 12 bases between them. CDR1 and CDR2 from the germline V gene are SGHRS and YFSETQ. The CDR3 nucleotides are TGCGCCAGCAGCTTGGGAACATTACTCACCTACGAGCAGTACTTC. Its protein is CASSLGTLLTYEQYF.

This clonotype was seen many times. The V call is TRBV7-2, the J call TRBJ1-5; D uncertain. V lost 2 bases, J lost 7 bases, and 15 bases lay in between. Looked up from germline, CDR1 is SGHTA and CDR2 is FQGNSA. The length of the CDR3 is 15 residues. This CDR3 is CASSLTADGSQPQHF. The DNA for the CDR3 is TGTGCCAGCAGCTTAACGGCCGACGGGAGCCAGCCCCAGCATTTT. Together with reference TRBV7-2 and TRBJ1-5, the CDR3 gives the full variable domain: GAGVSQSPSNKVTEKGKDVELRCDPISGHTALYWYRQSLGQGLEFLIYFQGNSAPDKSGLPSDRFSAERTGGSVSTLTIQRTQQEDSAVYLCASSLTADGSQPQHFGDGTRLSIL.

DNA for the CDR3: TGTGCCAGCAGTGCACCCGGACGGAATGAGCAGTTCTTC. Amino acids: CASSAPGRNEQFF. The V and J genes are TRBV12-3 or TRBV12-4 and TRBJ2-1, with no clear D. There are 13 residues in the CDR3. Trimming shortened V by 5 bases and J by 7 bases, and 12 bases separated the two germline ends.

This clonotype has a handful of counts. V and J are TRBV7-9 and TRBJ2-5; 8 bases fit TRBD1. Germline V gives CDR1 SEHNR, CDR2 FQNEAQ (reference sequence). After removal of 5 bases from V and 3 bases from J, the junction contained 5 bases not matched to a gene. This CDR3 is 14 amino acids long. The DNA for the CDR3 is TGTGCCAGCAGCCCCTGGACAGGGAAAGAGACCCAGTACTTC. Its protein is CASSPWTGKETQYF.

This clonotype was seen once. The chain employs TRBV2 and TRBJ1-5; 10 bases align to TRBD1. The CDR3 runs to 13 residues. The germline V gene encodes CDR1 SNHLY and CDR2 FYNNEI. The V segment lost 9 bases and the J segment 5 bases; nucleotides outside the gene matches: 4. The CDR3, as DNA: TGTGCCAGGGGGACAGGGGAGGATCAGCCCCAGCATTTT. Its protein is CARGTGEDQPQHF.

The CDR3 is CAISGNRQGRQTQYF. The CDR3, as DNA: TGTGCCATCAGTGGCAATAGACAGGGACGCCAGACCCAGTACTTC. The gene calls are TRBV10-3 and TRBJ2-5; 7 bases agree with TRBD1. CDR1 and CDR2 (germline): ENHRY, SYGVKD. V dropped 4 bases and J dropped 6; count of bases not matched to a gene: 11. This CDR3 spans 15 amino acids.